This T cell receptor (beta chain) was sequenced for a study of cytomegalovirus exposure and HLA in healthy donors. Study context: Among several hundred genotyped donors, around 77% fell in the Caucasian-associated ancestry cluster.

The study, taken as a whole, reports: The study recorded some 160 TCR beta chains that were cytomegalovirus-associated. As a later analysis revealed, the rate of TCR association differed by HLA locus, with DRB1 most and HLA-C fewest.

Primers included in the PCR were 60 Vbeta and 13 Jbeta primers. Clones were sequenced by immunoSEQ multiplex PCR, and TCRdb holds only the in-frame ones, with some missing. The sample has approximately 130,000 clones; around two thirds are singletons. Note on this clone: The antigen is unknown.

Though nominally healthy at sampling, donors likely had unrecorded immune exposures. This CDR3 has 12 residues. V shed 1 base and J shed 9 bases, with 4 bases lying between them. Germline CDR1 and CDR2: MNHEY and SMNVEV (reference sequence). The J gene is TRBJ1-6, the V gene TRBV27; D gene unclear. The clonotype was recovered from a woman aged 40 to 55 in good health and CMV-seronegative. Sequences were obtained from PBMCs. The CDR3 reads CASSLFSSPLHF. In DNA form, the CDR3 reads TGTGCCAGCAGTTTATTTAGTTCACCCCTCCACTTT.